What follows are 27 T cell receptor beta chains derived from one specimen sequenced in a study of blood T cells in healthy people across ages. A J-beta primer mix and a sample-barcoded 5' primer were used in a second PCR of about 6 to 12 cycles. TCRdb re-called the 5' RACE reads with MiXCR, one entry per CDR3 protein. In the table there are about 1.4 million distinct CDR3 sequences, approximately 63% of which are singletons. The source material was blood. The receptor source for this set is a man aged 18 to 30 in good health.

J is TRBJ1-6 and V is TRBV4-2, with 7 bases that match TRBD1. Trimming removed 1 base from V and 8 bases from J; junction bases left unmatched: 2. This CDR3 is built from 14 residues. Germline V lookup: CDR1 LGHNA, CDR2 YNFKEQ. The CDR3 protein is CASSQVGTDSPLHF. The CDR3 DNA is TGTGCCAGCAGCCAAGTGGGGACAGATTCACCCCTCCACTTT.

The chain joins TRBV7-7 to TRBJ2-1, with 7 bases that match TRBD2. The CDR3 contains 13 residues. Germline trimming cut 1 base from V and 9 bases from J; bases unmatched to any gene: 3. Germline CDR1 SSHAT, CDR2 FNYEAQ (reference sequence). CDR3 loop: CASSLGGGGEQFF. The CDR3 DNA follows: TGTGCCAGCAGCTTAGGGGGCGGGGGTGAGCAGTTCTTC.

The chain is built from TRBV7-9 and TRBJ1-1, with a weak D call TRBD1 (6 bases). The V end was cut by 1 base, the J end by 5 bases, with 14 bases between. The CDR3 is 15 amino acids. From germline, CDR1 is SEHNR and CDR2 FQNEAQ (reference sequence). This chain's CDR3 is CASSLEVGGITEAFF. The CDR3 DNA reads TGTGCCAGCAGCTTAGAGGTAGGGGGAATTACTGAAGCTTTCTTT.

Comment on this clonotype: This could be a read error, since a much larger clone is one nucleotide away. The rearrangement joins TRBV29-1 to TRBJ2-5, with D perhaps assigned TRBD1 or TRBD2 (5 bases each). The germline V and J ends were trimmed by 8 bases and 11 bases, with 27 bases remaining between them. This CDR3 contains 14 residues. The germline V gene has CDR1 SQVTM and CDR2 ANQGSEA. Here the CDR3 DNA reads TGCAGCATCTCCGGGACCTCCACCTACAATGAGCAGTACTTC. It encodes CSISGTSTYNEQYF.

The chain has TRBV7-9 and TRBJ1-1; the D gene is possibly TRBD1 (5 bases). The CDR3 is 18 residues long. Trimming removed 5 bases from V and 5 bases from J, with 27 bases in between. Looked up from germline, CDR1 is SEHNR and CDR2 is FQNEAQ (reference sequence). Here the CDR3 DNA reads TGTGCCAGCAGCACAACACCCCTCCTTGGGGGGGTGAGTACTGAAGCTTTCTTT. Its protein product is CASSTTPLLGGVSTEAFF.

As for this clonotype: This sequence may be a read error, since a much larger clone differs from it by one base. CDR3 sequence: CAISWDRGGSKTQYF. DNA of the CDR3: TGTGCCATCAGCTGGGACAGGGGTGGTTCGAAGACCCAGTACTTC. V usage is TRBV10-3 and J usage is TRBJ2-5, with 10 bases fitting TRBD1. Germline V lookup: CDR1 ENHRY, CDR2 SYGVKD. Trimming at V came to 6 bases and at J to 6 bases, leaving 10 bases not matched to a gene. The length of the CDR3 is 15 residues.

The V call is TRBV20-1, the J call TRBJ2-1; D gene unclear. The CDR3 sequence is 13 residues long. Trimming took 0 bases from V and 7 from J, leaving 10 bases between them. The V gene's germline CDR1 is DFQATT and CDR2 SNEGSKA (reference sequence). CDR3 nucleotides: TGCAGTGCTAGAGATTGGGTAGTGAATGAGCAGTTCTTC. The encoded protein is CSARDWVVNEQFF.

V usage is TRBV5-4 and J usage is TRBJ2-7, with D unclear. The length of the CDR3 is 14 residues. CDR1 and CDR2 from the germline V gene are SGHNT and YYREEE (reference sequence). Trimming took 0 bases from V and 1 from J, leaving 8 bases between them. The CDR3 nucleotides are TGTGCCAGCAGCTTGGACGACGGATCCTACGAGCAGTACTTC. As protein: CASSLDDGSYEQYF.

This clonotype was found a few times. The genes are TRBV12-3 or TRBV12-4 and TRBJ2-5; 7 nucleotides match TRBD1. This CDR3 region has 13 residues. With 2 bases clipped from V and 4 bases from J, the junction kept 1 base outside the gene matches. The chain's CDR3 is CASSLTGVETQYF. Written as DNA, the CDR3 is TGTGCCAGCAGTTTAACAGGGGTAGAGACCCAGTACTTC.

The CDR3 DNA is TGTGCCAGCAGCCAAGTTCGGGGCCCGGGGGGGAATGAGCAGTTCTTC. Its translation: CASSQVRGPGGNEQFF. The V gene is TRBV4-2, the J gene TRBJ2-1; 8 nucleotides match TRBD2. The CDR3 sequence is 16 residues long. Germline V gene lookup returns CDR1 LGHNA and CDR2 YNFKEQ. Trimming at V came to 1 base and at J to 7 bases, leaving 9 bases not matched to a gene.

J is TRBJ1-2 and V is TRBV6-2 or TRBV6-3; no clear D. Between the trimmed V and J ends, which lost 0 bases and 5 bases, there was a span of 7 bases. The length of the CDR3 is 13 residues. Per germline, CDR1 MNHEY and CDR2 SVGEGT. The CDR3 DNA is TGTGCCAGCAGTTACTCGAACGGTTATGGCTACACCTTC. Translating it yields CASSYSNGYGYTF.

The chain uses TRBV5-1 and TRBJ1-1; D ambiguous. CDR3 length: 13 amino acids. Germline assignment: CDR1 SGHRS and CDR2 YFSETQ. Trimming left V 4 bases short and J 4 bases short, with 11 bases between. The CDR3 reads CASSNAMGTEAFF. DNA of the CDR3: TGCGCCAGCAGCAACGCTATGGGCACTGAAGCTTTCTTT.

The rearrangement links TRBV6-5 to TRBJ1-1, with a possible D match to TRBD1 (5 bases). Between the trimmed V and J ends, which lost 2 bases and 4 bases, there was a span of 11 bases. The germline CDR1 and CDR2 sequences are MNHEY and SVGAGI. The CDR3 loop spans 14 amino acids. CDR3 bases: TGTGCCAGCAGTTACCTGGCAGGGCGCACTGAAGCTTTCTTT. Amino acids: CASSYLAGRTEAFF.

The V call is TRBV4-1, the J call TRBJ2-7, with D uncertain. The CDR3 has 18 amino acids. Germline CDR1 MGHRA, CDR2 YSYEKL. V lost 3 bases to trimming and J lost 1 base, with 22 bases between them. This CDR3 is CASSHSAHTYPSSYEQYF. The CDR3 DNA reads TGCGCCAGCAGCCACTCCGCCCATACATATCCTTCGTCCTACGAGCAGTACTTC.

This clonotype has just one count. The chain combines TRBV11-2 with TRBJ1-5; D is perhaps TRBD1 (6 bases). Looked up from germline, CDR1 is SGHAT and CDR2 is FQNNGV. CDR3 length equals 16 residues. The V and J ends lost 4 bases and 2 bases respectively, with 15 bases between them. The CDR3 coding sequence is TGTGCCAGCAGCTCCACAACAGGGACGGGCAATCAGCCCCAGCATTTT. Translated: CASSSTTGTGNQPQHF.

V gene TRBV28 combines with J gene TRBJ2-7, with 8 positions matching TRBD1. The V gene end was trimmed by 3 bases and the J gene end by 0 bases; junction bases not matched to a gene: 16. Germline assignment: CDR1 MDHEN and CDR2 SYDVKM. The CDR3 loop spans 19 amino acids. CDR3 sequence reads: CASSFHLAGGALSSYEQYF. The CDR3 DNA reads TGTGCCAGCAGTTTTCACTTGGCAGGGGGCGCGTTGAGCTCCTACGAGCAGTACTTC. Filled out from reference TRBV28 and TRBJ2-7, the complete variable domain reads DVKVTQSSRYLVKRTGEKVFLECVQDMDHENMFWYRQDPGLGLRLIYFSYDVKMKEKGDIPEGYSVSREKKERFSLILESASTNQTSMYLCASSFHLAGGALSSYEQYFGPGTRLTVT.

A few counts support this clonotype. This chain links TRBV28 with TRBJ1-2; D is unresolved. Germline CDR1 reads MDHEN; CDR2 reads SYDVKM. The germline V and J ends were trimmed by 5 bases and 7 bases, with 5 bases remaining between them. This CDR3 region has 10 residues. The CDR3 DNA follows: TGTGCCAGCAGTCGGTTTGGCTACACCTTC. This translates into CASSRFGYTF.

This clonotype was found a few times. The chain couples TRBV11-2 to TRBJ1-2, with D possibly being TRBD1 (6 bases). The CDR3 has 15 residues. Germline V gene lookup returns CDR1 SGHAT and CDR2 FQNNGV. V shed 1 base and J shed 2 bases, with 11 bases lying between them. The CDR3 DNA follows: TGTGCCAGCAGCTTAGTTATTCAGGGGAACTATGGCTACACCTTC. Protein sequence: CASSLVIQGNYGYTF.

V is TRBV5-1 and J is TRBJ1-1, with D possibly being TRBD1 (6 bases). The CDR3 loop spans 16 amino acids. The germline V gene encodes CDR1 SGHRS and CDR2 YFSETQ. The ends were cut back, 3 bases at V and 3 bases at J, with 18 bases in the middle. CDR3 amino acids: CASSWGGQGGYTEAFF. In DNA form, the CDR3 reads TGCGCCAGCAGCTGGGGGGGACAAGGAGGGTACACTGAAGCTTTCTTT.

The rearrangement joins TRBV5-1 to TRBJ1-1; maybe TRBD1 (6 bases). Germline loops: CDR1 SGHRS, CDR2 YFSETQ. V was shortened by 5 bases and J by 0 bases, with 17 bases between the two germline ends. CDR3 length equals 16 residues. The CDR3 nucleotides are TGCGCCAGCAGTGTGGACAGAGTAGCCGTGAACACTGAAGCTTTCTTT. Its protein is CASSVDRVAVNTEAFF.

CDR3 residues: CASSPGGEAKNIQYF. As DNA, the CDR3 is TGCGCCAGCAGCCCTGGAGGGGAAGCCAAAAACATTCAGTACTTC. V and J are TRBV5-1 and TRBJ2-4; tentative D call: TRBD2 (6 bases). This CDR3 contains 15 residues. Germline loops: CDR1 SGHRS, CDR2 YFSETQ. Trimming took 4 bases from V and 0 from J, leaving 11 bases between them.

This rearrangement joins TRBV27 to TRBJ1-2; D is unresolved. The germline CDR1 and CDR2 sequences are MNHEY and SMNVEV (reference sequence). This CDR3 comprises 16 residues. V was shortened by 2 bases and J by 8 bases, with 21 bases between the two germline ends. DNA of the CDR3: TGTGCCAGCAGTTTACTTCGCGCAGGAGGCTCAGAGGGCTACACCTTC. Translated: CASSLLRAGGSEGYTF.

This clonotype has only a few counts. V usage is TRBV20-1 and J usage is TRBJ2-7; D remains ambiguous. This CDR3 comprises 14 residues. The V end lost 0 bases, the J end lost 2 bases, and 11 bases lay between the germline ends. Germline V lookup: CDR1 DFQATT, CDR2 SNEGSKA (reference sequence). The CDR3 loop reads CSAREYSSPYEQYF. The CDR3 DNA reads as TGCAGTGCTAGAGAGTACAGTTCCCCCTACGAGCAGTACTTC.

This chain links TRBV4-2 with TRBJ2-3; maybe TRBD2 (6 bases). The CDR3 sequence is 15 residues long. Germline CDR1 is LGHNA and CDR2 is YNFKEQ. V lost 0 bases to trimming and J lost 3 bases, with 10 bases between them. Here the CDR3 reads CASSQETGGTDTQYF. The CDR3 nucleotides are TGTGCCAGCAGCCAAGAGACCGGAGGGACAGATACGCAGTATTTT.

V usage is TRBV10-3 and J usage is TRBJ2-7; TRBD1 might be the D (6 bases). Trimming cost V 5 bases and J 3 bases, with 11 bases left between them. This CDR3 comprises 13 residues. CDR1 and CDR2 (germline): ENHRY, SYGVKD. This CDR3 is CAISHREDYEQYF. DNA for the CDR3: TGTGCCATCAGTCACAGGGAAGACTACGAGCAGTACTTC.

Note on this clonotype: Compared with germline, one end of the junction differs, possibly owing to a read error. The chain joins TRBV11-2 to TRBJ1-2; D might be TRBD1 (6 bases). The germline gives CDR1 SGHAT, CDR2 FQNNGV. The CDR3 loop spans 15 amino acids. In DNA, the CDR3 is TGTGCCAGCAGCTCGCCGGACAGATTTACCTATGGCTACACCTTT. Its protein is CASSSPDRFTYGYTF.

The chain is built from TRBV29-1 and TRBJ2-2; maybe TRBD2 (5 bases). CDR1 and CDR2 (germline): SQVTM, ANQGSEA. The CDR3 spans 19 residues. Trimming shortened V by 4 bases and J by 6 bases, and 30 bases separated the two germline ends. CDR3 sequence (DNA): TGCAGCGTTGGAGGGCTATTTGGCAACTCCGACTCAAGGGCCGGGGAGCTGTTTTTT. It is translated as CSVGGLFGNSDSRAGELFF.